This T cell receptor (beta chain) was sequenced for a study of T cells in Graves' hyperthyroidism and ophthalmopathy. Amplification targeted TCR beta CDR3 regions from RNA transcripts. HTBI primers were used for first-round RT-PCR of the TCR CDR3. TCRdb reanalysed the multiplex PCR reads using MiXCR and keeps one entry per CDR3 protein. The sample consists of about 640,000 distinct CDR3 sequences, about a fifth of them appearing once. Exclusion of a patient resulted from uncontrolled infection, other autoimmune disease, pregnancy or lactation. CDR3 size: 13 residues. The trim removed 4 bases at V and 3 bases at J, leaving 3 bases unmatched. The germline gives CDR1 SEHNR, CDR2 FQNEAQ (reference sequence). This clonotype was picked up a small number of times.

The chain is built from TRBV7-9 and TRBJ2-7, with TRBD1 matching 7 bases. The origin of this receptor is a man aged 25-45 years with Graves' ophthalmopathy. Sample: blood. CDR3 region: CASSSGTDYEQYF. The CDR3 bases are TGTGCCAGCAGCTCCGGGACAGACTACGAGCAGTACTTC.